This T cell receptor beta chain was sequenced in a study of T-cell memory formation after mild COVID-19 (dated by TCRdb to about 2021). Describing the broader study: Most TCR sequence clusters were specific to one of the two donors. The cohort was made up of two young adult volunteers, one female and one male, who were previously healthy. Longitudinal TCRalpha and TCRbeta repertoire sequencing tracked T-cell clones expanding and contracting after mild COVID-19 in a couple of donors. General study outcomes and caveats: Some responding clones were detected in pre-infection memory, suggesting pre-existing cross-reactive memory T cells joined the SARS-CoV-2 response. Contracting CD4+ clones were found mainly in CM and EM memory subsets, while CD8+ clones were enriched in EMRA. From day 15 to 85, contracting clones showed balanced CD4/CD8 phenotypes, whereas a second wave of clones that expanded from day 15 to 37 leaned towards CD4+. The study covered only a couple of mild cases, and larger cohorts including severe cases with pre-infection samples were considered necessary. SARS-CoV-2 specificity of the second-wave clones peaking on day 37 was not confirmed.

A few counts support this clonotype. This receptor's antigen is unknown. Per-nucleotide qualities are absent, and no much larger clonotype sits a single base away. Ficoll-Paque density gradient centrifugation was used to isolate PBMCs. Data came from an Illumina NovaSeq 6000. TCRalpha and TCRbeta cDNA libraries were constructed by 5'RACE with constant-segment primers, with sample barcodes and unique molecular identifiers being introduced. Trizol reagent was used to extract RNA from every sample. The libraries were amplified in two PCR steps, and the second step added a second sample barcode and Illumina TruSeq adapters. The libraries were sequenced on an Illumina NovaSeq using 2 x 150 bp paired-end reads. From the authors' description of their analysis: The reads were demultiplexed and collapsed into UMI-guided consensus sequences using migec v1.2.7. Using mixcr v2.1.11, UMI consensuses were aligned to TRA and TRB V and J templates and then assembled into clonotypes. Clonotypes were classified as expanded or contracted when called significant by both edgeR and NoisET, with noise models trained on biological replicates. edgeR calls used a false discovery rate-adjusted p below 0.01 and a log2 fold-change threshold of 1. PCA with hierarchical clustering of max-normalized trajectories of the 1000 most abundant clonotypes was used as exploratory dynamics analysis. Each responding clone was given a CD4 or CD8 phenotype based on the CD4+ and CD8+ repertoires, which had been sequenced separately. TCRdb's own reprocessing of the public reads used fastp at Q25 and MiXCR and kept productive beta chains. Rows are combined by CDR3 protein, so each entry shows the most common genes and DNA. TCRdb's processing, not the authors' own work, is the source of the V and J calls. This sample comprises fewer than 600,000 distinct CDR3 sequences, about a fifth of them detected only once. The ten largest clones represent 7.5% to 9.5% of the sample.

Sequenced: PBMCs or a T cell subset sorted from them (not recorded which). This clonotype originated in an adult woman who had mild COVID-19 (a few samples of this study predate the infection). The sample titles of this study are shuffled in the database, so cell type and time point are left out; the donor was told from shared clones.

Read as DNA, the sequence is TGCAGTGCTAGTCGGCCGGGACTTCGCACTGAAGCTTTCTTT. This yields the protein CSASRPGLRTEAFF. The chain was built from TRBV20-1 and TRBJ1-1; TRBD1 might be the D gene, on 5 matching bases. Reading the germline V gene (reference sequence) gives CDR1 DFQATT and CDR2 SNEGSKA. The V end loses 3 bases and the J end loses 4 bases, and a stretch of 15 bases separates them. Its CDR3 holds 14 amino acids, cysteine through phenylalanine. Here the CDR3 DNA is all that survives: 42 bases in frame from base 1.